This TCR beta chain was found in a study of post-analysis software for immune sequencing data. Study context: There were relapsing-remitting, secondary progressive and progressive-relapsing multiple sclerosis among the disease courses included.

Study results and caveats: People with multiple sclerosis had a significantly lower normalized Chao1 diversity than controls did. F-measure co-clustering was strong for batch-matched samples.

Unique molecular identifiers featured in each of the TCR beta cDNA libraries. Once 1 to 10 million T cells were used, approximately 470,000 cDNA molecules resulted. TCRdb reprocessed the PCR reads via MiXCR and lists one record per CDR3 protein. The data contain under 200,000 distinct CDR3 sequences, approximately 30% of them singletons. This clonotype has ten or more counts. Its cognate antigen is unknown. The sample consisted of blood. The TCR comes from a girl under 18 with multiple sclerosis.

The CDR3 nucleotides are TGCGCCAGCAGCCATGGTGGGGGTTACGAGCAGTACTTC. Translation: CASSHGGGYEQYF. V is TRBV5-1 and J is TRBJ2-7, with D perhaps TRBD1 or TRBD2 (5 bases each). V gave up 4 bases and J gave up 4 bases, with 12 bases separating them. CDR3 length: 13 residues. Germline V gene sequence: CDR1 SGHRS, CDR2 YFSETQ.